Presented here are 23 T cell receptor beta chains from one specimen sequenced in a study of CD8 T cells in Susac syndrome. Random-hexamer reverse transcription was applied to roughly 0.5 to 1 ug RNA. Each CDR3 protein gets one entry after TCRdb re-called the immunoSEQ multiplex PCR reads with MiXCR. The sample consists of around 150,000 distinct CDR3 sequences, approximately 95% of them appearing once. Input material: CD8+ T cells from PBMCs. The source of these receptors is a human donor with Susac syndrome.

The chain joins TRBV3-1 to TRBJ2-7, with TRBD2 identical over 11 bases. CDR3 length: 20 amino acids. The V gene's germline CDR1 is LGHDT and CDR2 YNNKEL (reference sequence). With 5 bases clipped from V and 5 bases from J, the junction kept 23 bases outside the gene matches. The CDR3 coding sequence is TGTGCCAGCAGCTCTCGTCCCGGGACTAGCGGCCGTTGGGGGGACCACGAGCAGTACTTC. This translates into CASSSRPGTSGRWGDHEQYF.

The rearrangement uses TRBV20-1 and TRBJ2-2; D not certain. There are 10 residues in the CDR3. V was pared by 2 bases and J by 5 bases, with 0 bases between. CDR1 DFQATT and CDR2 SNEGSKA come from the germline V gene (reference sequence). The CDR3: CSARTGELFF. The CDR3 DNA sequence: TGCAGTGCTAGAACCGGGGAGCTGTTTTTT.

J is TRBJ1-4 and V is TRBV30, with D possibly TRBD1 on 5 matching bases. The V and J ends lost 4 bases and 4 bases respectively, with 13 bases between them. This CDR3 spans 14 amino acids. Per the germline V gene, CDR1 is GTSNPN and CDR2 is SVGIG (reference sequence). The CDR3 loop reads CAWTNDSHNEKLFF. As DNA, the CDR3 is TGTGCCTGGACCAATGACAGTCATAATGAAAAACTGTTTTTT.

V is TRBV13 and J is TRBJ2-1, with D tentatively TRBD1 (5 bases). CDR1 PRHDT and CDR2 FYEKMQ come from the germline V gene (reference sequence). Deletions cut 10 bases from V and 0 bases from J, with 10 bases between. The CDR3 is made up of 13 amino acids. CDR3 sequence (DNA): TGTGCCATCAGGGCCAGCTCCTACAATGAGCAGTTCTTC. It translates to CAIRASSYNEQFF.

The chain links TRBV4-1 to TRBJ1-3; no reliable D call. Trimming removed 1 base at V and 7 bases at J, with 5 bases between. The CDR3 contains 12 residues. CDR1 and CDR2 (germline): MGHRA, YSYEKL. The CDR3 region is CASSQGRNTIYF. The CDR3 region has the DNA TGCGCCAGCAGCCAAGGGAGGAACACCATATATTTT.

The chain is built from TRBV27 and TRBJ1-5; a weak D match, TRBD1 (5 bases). The V and J ends lost 6 bases and 7 bases respectively, with 16 bases between them. Germline lookup yields CDR1 MNHEY and CDR2 SMNVEV (reference sequence). The CDR3 length is 14 residues. In DNA, the CDR3 is TGTGCCAGCAGCCTTGACAGTGAGGGCCAGCCCCAGCATTTT. Its protein product is CASSLDSEGQPQHF.

A single count supports this clonotype. The V gene is TRBV5-1, the J gene TRBJ1-1; D perhaps matches TRBD1 (6 bases). The CDR3 is 14 amino acids. Trimming removed 4 bases at V and 4 bases at J, with 14 bases between. Germline loops: CDR1 SGHRS, CDR2 YFSETQ. The CDR3, as DNA: TGCGCCAGCAGCCCCCGGGGGCCGAGCACTGAAGCTTTCTTT. Residues: CASSPRGPSTEAFF. Variable domain in full (rest from reference TRBV5-1 and TRBJ1-1): KAGVTQTPRYLIKTRGQQVTLSCSPISGHRSVSWYQQTPGQGLQFLFEYFSETQRNKGNFPGRFSGRQFSNSRSEMNVSTLELGDSALYLCASSPRGPSTEAFFGQGTRLTVV.

In its sample, this clonotype was seen once. The chain combines TRBV20-1 with TRBJ2-7, with TRBD2 matching 14 bases. Per the germline V gene, CDR1 is DFQATT and CDR2 is SNEGSKA (reference sequence). The CDR3 consists of 15 residues. The J segment lost 6 bases and the V segment lost 3 bases, leaving 7 bases of the junction unmatched. This CDR3 reads CSASRTSGRPSEQYF. The CDR3 DNA sequence: TGCAGTGCTAGCCGGACTAGCGGGAGGCCGAGCGAGCAGTACTTC.

V and J are TRBV29-1 and TRBJ2-1; the D gene is possibly TRBD1 (6 bases). CDR1 and CDR2 (germline): SQVTM, ANQGSEA. The CDR3 contains 15 residues. Trimming stripped 2 bases from V and 2 bases from J, with 13 bases between. The CDR3 region has the DNA TGCAGCGTTGAAACCCCAGGGGACCCCTACAATGAGCAGTTCTTC. Translating gives CSVETPGDPYNEQFF.

As to this clonotype: A junction end diverges from the germline sequence, so it may reflect a read error. The chain carries TRBV9 and TRBJ1-1; D remains ambiguous. This CDR3 comprises 12 residues. CDR1 SGDLS and CDR2 YYNGEE come from the germline V gene. The CDR3 region has the DNA TGTGCCAGCAACGTAGACCCGGGCGAAGCTTTCTTT. The encoded protein is CASNVDPGEAFF.

V is TRBV19 and J is TRBJ2-7; the match to TRBD1 covers 11 bases. The junction had 4 bases not matched to a gene; V was cut back by 3 bases and J by 6 bases. The CDR3 has 14 residues. Germline CDR1 LNHDA, CDR2 SQIVND (reference sequence). CDR3 in amino acids: CASSIWTGGGEQYF. CDR3 DNA sequence: TGTGCCAGTAGTATTTGGACAGGGGGCGGCGAGCAGTACTTC.

The chain joins TRBV5-6 to TRBJ2-5; 9 nucleotides agree with TRBD2. V shed 0 bases, J shed 1 base, and the junction held 7 bases outside the gene matches. The CDR3 length is 17 residues. CDR1 is SGHDT, CDR2 YYEEEE, per germline. Written as DNA, the CDR3 is TGTGCCAGCAGCTTGGGTCCGGAGCGGGAGGTCCAAGAGACCCAGTACTTC. Translating it yields CASSLGPEREVQETQYF.

The J gene is TRBJ1-5, the V gene TRBV2; TRBD1 is a possible D gene (5 bases). The germline V and J ends were trimmed by 4 bases and 0 bases, with 19 bases remaining between them. Germline CDR1 reads SNHLY; CDR2 reads FYNNEI. The CDR3 contains 18 residues. DNA of the CDR3: TGTGCCAGCAGTGCCAACCGGGACGGAGTGAATAGCAATCAGCCCCAGCATTTT. It is translated as CASSANRDGVNSNQPQHF.

The rearrangement uses TRBV3-1 and TRBJ2-2, with 7 positions matching TRBD2. The junction had 8 bases not matched to a gene; V was cut back by 0 bases and J by 7 bases. CDR3 length equals 16 residues. Germline CDR1 reads LGHDT; CDR2 reads YNNKEL (reference sequence). CDR3 amino acids: CASSQDLGGPIGELFF. The DNA of the CDR3 is TGTGCCAGCAGCCAAGATCTGGGAGGGCCAATCGGGGAGCTGTTTTTT.

This sequence joins TRBV27 and TRBJ1-2; the D is unclear. The CDR3 is 13 amino acids. Between the trimmed V and J ends, which lost 2 bases and 6 bases, there was a span of 10 bases. CDR1 is MNHEY, CDR2 SMNVEV, per germline (reference sequence). The CDR3 DNA is TGTGCCAGCAGTTTACGGGATGGGGATGGCTACACCTTC. Its protein product is CASSLRDGDGYTF.

The CDR3 DNA sequence: TGTGCCAGCGCCCTTAAAAGGGGGGGGGCCCATGAGCAGTTCTTC. This sequence encodes CASALKRGGAHEQFF. The gene calls are TRBV28 and TRBJ2-1; perhaps TRBD2 as D (7 bases). Germline assignment: CDR1 MDHEN and CDR2 SYDVKM. CDR3 length equals 15 residues. Trimming shortened V by 8 bases and J by 8 bases, and 22 bases separated the two germline ends.

The rearrangement links TRBV20-1 to TRBJ1-2; 7 nucleotides match TRBD1. J gave up 5 bases and V 6 bases, and 15 bases lay outside the gene matches. Germline V gene data show CDR1 as DFQATT and CDR2 as SNEGSKA (reference sequence). This CDR3 spans 15 amino acids. CDR3 sequence: CSAQDRTELMYGYTF. The CDR3 DNA sequence: TGCAGTGCACAGGACAGGACGGAACTCATGTATGGCTACACCTTC.

This chain uses TRBV2 with TRBJ2-7; either TRBD1 or TRBD2 may fit D (5 bases each). The CDR3 spans 14 residues. Germline CDR1 and CDR2: SNHLY and FYNNEI. V was trimmed by 0 bases and J by 2 bases, leaving 8 bases between them. CDR3 residues: CASSEAGRAYEQYF. The CDR3 coding sequence is TGTGCCAGCAGTGAAGCGGGACGGGCCTACGAGCAGTACTTC.

This chain links TRBV25-1 with TRBJ1-3; D gene unclear. CDR1 MGHDK and CDR2 SYGVNS come from the germline V gene. Trimming removed 1 base from V and 0 bases from J, with 10 bases in between. CDR3 length: 16 residues. CDR3 amino acids: CASSEWFGSSGNTIYF. The DNA of the CDR3 is TGTGCCAGCAGTGAATGGTTTGGGAGCTCTGGAAACACCATATATTTT.

This sequence joins TRBV19 and TRBJ2-6, with 10 bases that match TRBD1. V lost 4 bases, J lost 4 bases, and 4 bases stayed unmatched. CDR1 and CDR2 (germline): LNHDA, SQIVND (reference sequence). This CDR3 contains 16 residues. The CDR3 region is CASSRDRGTGANVLTF. The DNA of the CDR3 is TGTGCCAGTAGTAGGGACAGGGGCACCGGGGCCAACGTCCTGACTTTC.

In its sample, this clonotype was seen once. The rearrangement uses TRBV20-1 and TRBJ2-7, with 9 bases fitting TRBD1. Germline assignment: CDR1 DFQATT and CDR2 SNEGSKA (reference sequence). V gave up 3 bases and J gave up 6 bases; unmatched junction bases: 12. This CDR3 has 15 residues. The CDR3 DNA is TGCAGTGCTAGTCGGACAGGGGCGTACGGAGGCGAGCAGTACTTC. It translates to CSASRTGAYGGEQYF.

V gene TRBV4-1 combines with J gene TRBJ1-1, with D possibly matching TRBD1 (5 bases). The CDR3 sequence is 15 residues long. In germline, CDR1 is MGHRA, CDR2 YSYEKL. V shed 0 bases and J shed 6 bases, with 14 bases lying between them. CDR3 DNA: TGCGCCAGCAGCCAAGATCAACTCGGGGGACCTGAAGCTTTCTTT. Residues: CASSQDQLGGPEAFF.

The chain employs TRBV6-1 and TRBJ1-4, with a weak D call TRBD1 (6 bases). The V and J ends lost 8 bases and 0 bases respectively, with 16 bases between them. Germline V gene lookup returns CDR1 MNHNS and CDR2 SASEGT. There are 16 residues in the CDR3. CDR3 DNA: TGTGCCAGCGGAATCAGAAAGGGGGCAACTAATGAAAAACTGTTTTTT. Translating gives CASGIRKGATNEKLFF.